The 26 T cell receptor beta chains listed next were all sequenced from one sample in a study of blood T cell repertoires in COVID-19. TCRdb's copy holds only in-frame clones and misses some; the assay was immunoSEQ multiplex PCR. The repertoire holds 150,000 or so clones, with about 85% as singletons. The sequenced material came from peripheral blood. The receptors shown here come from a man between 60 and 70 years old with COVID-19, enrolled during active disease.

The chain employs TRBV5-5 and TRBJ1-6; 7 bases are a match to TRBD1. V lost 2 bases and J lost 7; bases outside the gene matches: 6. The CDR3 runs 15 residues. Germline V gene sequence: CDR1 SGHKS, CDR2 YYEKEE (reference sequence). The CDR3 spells CASSFLQGSNSPLHF. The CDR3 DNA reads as TGTGCCAGCAGCTTTTTACAGGGGTCCAATTCACCCCTCCACTTT.

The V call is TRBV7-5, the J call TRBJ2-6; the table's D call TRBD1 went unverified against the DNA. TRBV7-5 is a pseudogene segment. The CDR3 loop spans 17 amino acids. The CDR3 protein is CARSLRGQGDGANVLTF. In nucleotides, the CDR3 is TGTGCCAGAAGCTTAAGGGGACAGGGAGATGGGGCCAACGTCCTGACTTTC.

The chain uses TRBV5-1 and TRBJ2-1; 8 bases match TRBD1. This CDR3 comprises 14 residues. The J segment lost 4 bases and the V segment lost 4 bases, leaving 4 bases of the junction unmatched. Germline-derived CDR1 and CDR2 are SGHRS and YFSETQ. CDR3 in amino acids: CASSMGQAYNEQFF. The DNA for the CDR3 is TGCGCCAGCAGCATGGGACAGGCTTACAATGAGCAGTTCTTC.

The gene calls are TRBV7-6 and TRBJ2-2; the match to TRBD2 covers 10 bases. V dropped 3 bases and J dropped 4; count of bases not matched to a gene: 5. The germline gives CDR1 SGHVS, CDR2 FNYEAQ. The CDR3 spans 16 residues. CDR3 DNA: TGTGCCAGCAGCTTTTCTAGCGGGAGAGGCACCGGGGAGCTGTTTTTT. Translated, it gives CASSFSSGRGTGELFF.

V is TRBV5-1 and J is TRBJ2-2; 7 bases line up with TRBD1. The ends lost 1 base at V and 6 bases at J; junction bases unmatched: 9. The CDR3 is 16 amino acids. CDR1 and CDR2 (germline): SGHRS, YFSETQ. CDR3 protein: CASSLLDRLGPGELFF. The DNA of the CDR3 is TGCGCCAGCAGCTTGCTGGACAGGTTAGGCCCCGGGGAGCTGTTTTTT.

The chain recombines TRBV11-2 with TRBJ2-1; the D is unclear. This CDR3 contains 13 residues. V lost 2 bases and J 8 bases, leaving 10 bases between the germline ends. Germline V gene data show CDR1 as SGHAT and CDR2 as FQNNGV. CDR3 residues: CASSLTLSDEQFF. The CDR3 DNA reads TGTGCCAGCAGCTTAACGCTGTCGGATGAGCAGTTCTTC.

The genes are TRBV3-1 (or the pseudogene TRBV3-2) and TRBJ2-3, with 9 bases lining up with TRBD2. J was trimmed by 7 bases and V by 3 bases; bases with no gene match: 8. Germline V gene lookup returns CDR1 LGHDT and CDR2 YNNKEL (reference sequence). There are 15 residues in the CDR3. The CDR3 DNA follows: TGTGCCAGCAGCCACGGACTAGCGAGGAGTCATACGCAGTATTTT. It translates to CASSHGLARSHTQYF.

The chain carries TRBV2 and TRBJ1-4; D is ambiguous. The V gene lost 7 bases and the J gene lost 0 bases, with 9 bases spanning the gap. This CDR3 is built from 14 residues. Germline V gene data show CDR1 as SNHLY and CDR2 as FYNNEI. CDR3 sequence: CASNRLATNEKLFF. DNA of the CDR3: TGTGCCAGCAATCGACTTGCAACTAATGAAAAACTGTTTTTT.

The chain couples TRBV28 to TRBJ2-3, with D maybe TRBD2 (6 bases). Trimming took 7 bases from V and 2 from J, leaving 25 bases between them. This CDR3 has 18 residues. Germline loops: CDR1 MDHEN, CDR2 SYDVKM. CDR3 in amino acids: CASKTSQKRFTNTDTQYF. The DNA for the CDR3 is TGTGCCAGCAAAACTAGCCAAAAGAGATTCACCAACACAGATACGCAGTATTTT.

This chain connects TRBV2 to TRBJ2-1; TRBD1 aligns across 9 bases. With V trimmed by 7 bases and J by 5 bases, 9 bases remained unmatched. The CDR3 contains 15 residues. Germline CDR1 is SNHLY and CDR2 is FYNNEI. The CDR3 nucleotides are TGTGCCAGCACGATTCTGGGGACAGGGAACAATGAGCAGTTCTTC. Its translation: CASTILGTGNNEQFF.

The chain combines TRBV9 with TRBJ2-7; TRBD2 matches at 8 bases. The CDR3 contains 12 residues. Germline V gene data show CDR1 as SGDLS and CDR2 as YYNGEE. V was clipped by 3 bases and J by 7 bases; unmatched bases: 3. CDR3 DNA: TGTGCCAGCAGCGCAACTAGCGGAGAGCAGTACTTC. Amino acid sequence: CASSATSGEQYF.

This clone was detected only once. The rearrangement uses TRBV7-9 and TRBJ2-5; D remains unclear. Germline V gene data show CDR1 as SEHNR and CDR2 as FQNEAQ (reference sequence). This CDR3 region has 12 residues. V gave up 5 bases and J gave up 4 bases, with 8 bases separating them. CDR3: CASSRHGETQYF. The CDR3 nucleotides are TGTGCCAGCAGCCGACACGGAGAGACCCAGTACTTC.

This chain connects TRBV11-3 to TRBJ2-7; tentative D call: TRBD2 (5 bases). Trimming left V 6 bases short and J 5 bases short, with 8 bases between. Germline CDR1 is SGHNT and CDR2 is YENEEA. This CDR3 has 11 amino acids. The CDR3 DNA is TGTGCCAGCAGGGGAGAGGACGAGCAGTACTTC. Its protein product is CASRGEDEQYF.

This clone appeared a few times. Written as DNA, the CDR3 is TGTGCCAGCAGCTTAAACCAGGGGTGGCAAGCTTTCTTT. This gives the protein CASSLNQGWQAFF. This chain uses TRBV7-3 with TRBJ1-1; D is possibly TRBD1 (6 bases). The germline V gene has CDR1 SGHTA and CDR2 FQGTGA. Trimming took off 1 base at V and 9 bases at J, with 12 bases between the two ends. The CDR3 spans 13 residues. Together with reference TRBV7-3 and TRBJ1-1, the CDR3 gives the full variable domain: GAGVSQTPSNKVTEKGKYVELRCDPISGHTALYWYRQSLGQGPEFLIYFQGTGAADDSGLPNDRFFAVRPEGSVSTLKIQRTERGDSAVYLCASSLNQGWQAFFGQGTRLTVV.

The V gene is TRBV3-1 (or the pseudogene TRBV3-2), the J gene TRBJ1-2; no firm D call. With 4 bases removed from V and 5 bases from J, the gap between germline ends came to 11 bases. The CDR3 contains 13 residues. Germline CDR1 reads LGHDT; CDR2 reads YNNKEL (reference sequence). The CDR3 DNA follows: TGTGCCAGCAGCCGCACCTCAGTTTATGGCTACACCTTC. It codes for CASSRTSVYGYTF.

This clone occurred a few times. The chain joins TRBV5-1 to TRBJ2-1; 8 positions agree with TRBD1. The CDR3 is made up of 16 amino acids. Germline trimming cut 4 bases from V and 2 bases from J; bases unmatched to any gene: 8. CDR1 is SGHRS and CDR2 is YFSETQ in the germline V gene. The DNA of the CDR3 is TGCGCCAGCAGCATCGGACAGGGACCTACCTACAATGAGCAGTTCTTC. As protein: CASSIGQGPTYNEQFF.

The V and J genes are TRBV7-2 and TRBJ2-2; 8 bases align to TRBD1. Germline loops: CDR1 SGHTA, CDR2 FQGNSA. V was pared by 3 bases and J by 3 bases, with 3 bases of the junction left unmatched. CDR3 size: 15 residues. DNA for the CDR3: TGTGCCAGCAGCTTCAGACAGGGGCACACCGGGGAGCTGTTTTTT. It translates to CASSFRQGHTGELFF.

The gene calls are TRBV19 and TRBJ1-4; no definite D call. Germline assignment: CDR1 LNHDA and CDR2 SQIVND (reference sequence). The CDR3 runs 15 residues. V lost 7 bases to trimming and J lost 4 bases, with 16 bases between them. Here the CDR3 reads CASINGRRGNEKLFF. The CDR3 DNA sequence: TGTGCCAGTATAAATGGGCGACGGGGTAATGAAAAACTGTTTTTT. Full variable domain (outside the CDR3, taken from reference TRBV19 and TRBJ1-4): DGGITQSPKYLFRKEGQNVTLSCEQNLNHDAMYWYRQDPGQGLRLIYYSQIVNDFQKGDIAEGYSVSREKKESFPLTVTSAQKNPTAFYLCASINGRRGNEKLFFGSGTQLSVL.

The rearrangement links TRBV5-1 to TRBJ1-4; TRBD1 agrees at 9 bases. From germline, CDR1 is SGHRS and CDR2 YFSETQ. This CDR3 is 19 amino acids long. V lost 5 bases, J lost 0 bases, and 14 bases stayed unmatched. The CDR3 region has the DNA TGCGCCAGCAGTACATCACCCGGGACAGGGACAACAACTAATGAAAAACTGTTTTTT. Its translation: CASSTSPGTGTTTNEKLFF.

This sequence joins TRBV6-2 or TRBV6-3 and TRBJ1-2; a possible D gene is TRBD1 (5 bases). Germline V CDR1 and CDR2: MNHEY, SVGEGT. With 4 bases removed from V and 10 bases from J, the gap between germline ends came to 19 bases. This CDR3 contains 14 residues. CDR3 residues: CASSSGLSPLDYTF. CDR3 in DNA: TGTGCCAGCAGTTCGGGACTTTCTCCCCTAGACTACACCTTC.

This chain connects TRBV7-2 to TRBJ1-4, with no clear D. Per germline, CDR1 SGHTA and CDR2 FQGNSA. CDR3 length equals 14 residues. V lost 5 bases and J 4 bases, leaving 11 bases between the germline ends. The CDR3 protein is CASSPTRGNEKLFF. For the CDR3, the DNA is TGTGCCAGCAGCCCCACCCGGGGTAATGAAAAACTGTTTTTT.

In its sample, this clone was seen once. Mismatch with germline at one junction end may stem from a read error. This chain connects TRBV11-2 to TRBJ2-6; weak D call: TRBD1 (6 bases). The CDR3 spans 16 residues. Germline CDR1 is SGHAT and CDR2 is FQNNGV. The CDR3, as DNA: TGTGCCAGCAGATTAGGACAGCACTCTGGGGCCAACGTCCTGACTTTC. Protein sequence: CASRLGQHSGANVLTF.

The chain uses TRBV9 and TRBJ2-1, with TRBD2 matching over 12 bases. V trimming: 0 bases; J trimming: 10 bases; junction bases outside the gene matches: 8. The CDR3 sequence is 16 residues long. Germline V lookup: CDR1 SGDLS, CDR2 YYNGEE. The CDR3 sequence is CASSVAPSGGAKEQFF. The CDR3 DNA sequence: TGTGCCAGCAGCGTAGCTCCTAGCGGGGGGGCCAAAGAGCAGTTCTTC.

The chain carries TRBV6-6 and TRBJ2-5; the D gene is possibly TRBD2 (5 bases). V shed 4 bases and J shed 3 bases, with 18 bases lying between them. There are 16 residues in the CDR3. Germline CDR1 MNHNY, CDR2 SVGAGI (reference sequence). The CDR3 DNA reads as TGTGCCAGCAGTTCAACGGGATCCGGGGTGAAAGAGACCCAGTACTTC. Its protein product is CASSSTGSGVKETQYF.

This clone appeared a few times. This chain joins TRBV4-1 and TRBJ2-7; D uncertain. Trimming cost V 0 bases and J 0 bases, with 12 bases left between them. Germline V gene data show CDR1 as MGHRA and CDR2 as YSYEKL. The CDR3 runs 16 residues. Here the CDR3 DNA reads TGCGCCAGCAGCCAAGATTCCCTCCGTTACTCCTACGAGCAGTACTTC. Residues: CASSQDSLRYSYEQYF.

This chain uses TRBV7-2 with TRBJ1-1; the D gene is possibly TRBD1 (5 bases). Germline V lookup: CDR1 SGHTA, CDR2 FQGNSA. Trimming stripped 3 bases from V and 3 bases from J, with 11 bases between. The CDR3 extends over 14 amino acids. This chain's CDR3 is CASSFQGPHTEAFF. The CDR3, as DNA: TGTGCCAGCAGCTTCCAGGGTCCTCACACTGAAGCTTTCTTT. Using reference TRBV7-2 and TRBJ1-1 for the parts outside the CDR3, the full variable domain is GAGVSQSPSNKVTEKGKDVELRCDPISGHTALYWYRQSLGQGLEFLIYFQGNSAPDKSGLPSDRFSAERTGGSVSTLTIQRTQQEDSAVYLCASSFQGPHTEAFFGQGTRLTVV.